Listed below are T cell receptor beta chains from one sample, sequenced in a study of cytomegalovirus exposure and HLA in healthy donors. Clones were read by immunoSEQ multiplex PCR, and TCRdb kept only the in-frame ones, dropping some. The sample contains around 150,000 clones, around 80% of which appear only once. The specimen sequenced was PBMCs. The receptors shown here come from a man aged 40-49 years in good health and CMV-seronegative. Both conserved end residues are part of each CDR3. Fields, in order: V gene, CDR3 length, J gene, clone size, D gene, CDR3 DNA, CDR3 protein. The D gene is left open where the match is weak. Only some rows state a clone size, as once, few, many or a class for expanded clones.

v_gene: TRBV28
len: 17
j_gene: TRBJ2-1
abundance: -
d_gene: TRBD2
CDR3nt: TGTGCCAGCAGTCGGCTAGCGGGAGGGTTCGGTTACAATGAGCAGTTCTTC
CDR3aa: CASSRLAGGFGYNEQFF

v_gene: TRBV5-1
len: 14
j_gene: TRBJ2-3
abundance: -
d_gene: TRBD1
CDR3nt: TGCGCCAGCGTCCGGGACAGGGGGACAGATACGCAGTATTTT
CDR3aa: CASVRDRGTDTQYF

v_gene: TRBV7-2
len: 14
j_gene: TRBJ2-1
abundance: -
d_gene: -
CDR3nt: TGTGCCAGCAGCCGCGGGACCGCCTACAATGAGCAGTTCTTC
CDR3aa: CASSRGTAYNEQFF

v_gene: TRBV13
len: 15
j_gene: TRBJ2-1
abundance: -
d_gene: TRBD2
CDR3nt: TGTGCCAGCAGCTTGCTCGGACTAGCGCGGAATGAGCAGTTCTTC
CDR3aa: CASSLLGLARNEQFF

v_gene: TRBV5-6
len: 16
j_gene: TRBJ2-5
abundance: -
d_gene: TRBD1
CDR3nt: TGTGCCAGCAGCTTGGTGAAGGGGGCGAGACAAGAGACCCAGTACTTC
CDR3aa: CASSLVKGARQETQYF

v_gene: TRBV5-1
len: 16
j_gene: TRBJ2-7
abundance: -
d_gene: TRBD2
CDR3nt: TGCGCCAGCAGCTCGGCCGGGAGCGGGACCACAGGCGAGCAGTACTTC
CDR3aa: CASSSAGSGTTGEQYF

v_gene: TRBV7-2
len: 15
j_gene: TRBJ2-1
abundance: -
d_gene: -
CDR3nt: TGTGCCAGCAGCTTAGCGCGAGGGAGTGCCAATGAGCAGTTCTTC
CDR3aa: CASSLARGSANEQFF

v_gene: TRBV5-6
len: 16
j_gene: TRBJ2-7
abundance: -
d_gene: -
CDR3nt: TGTGCCAGCAGCGGAATTCCGGGTCCGAGCTCCTACGAGCAGTACTTC
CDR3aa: CASSGIPGPSSYEQYF

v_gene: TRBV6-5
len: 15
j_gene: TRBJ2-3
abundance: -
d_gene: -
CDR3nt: TGTGCCAGCAGTTACTATATGGACAACACAGATACGCAGTATTTT
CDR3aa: CASSYYMDNTDTQYF

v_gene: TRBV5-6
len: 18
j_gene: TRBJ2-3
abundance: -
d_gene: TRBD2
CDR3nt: TGTGCCAGCAGCTTGGGCGTGACTAGCGGGAGTTTCCTGAGTACGCAGTATTTT
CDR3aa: CASSLGVTSGSFLSTQYF

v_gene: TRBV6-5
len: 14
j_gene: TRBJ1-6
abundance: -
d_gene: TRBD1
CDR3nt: TGTGCCAGCCGGGGAACAGGGGCAATATCACCCCTCCACTTT
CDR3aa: CASRGTGAISPLHF

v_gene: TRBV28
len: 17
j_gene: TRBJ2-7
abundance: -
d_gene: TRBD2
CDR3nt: TGTGCCAGCAGAGGGACTAGCGGGAGTAAGTCGTCCTTCGAGCAGTACTTC
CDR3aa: CASRGTSGSKSSFEQYF

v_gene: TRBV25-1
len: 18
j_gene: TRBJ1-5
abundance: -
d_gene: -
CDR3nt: TGTGCCAGCAGGGGAGGAATTGCCGGGACCTGGAGCAATCAGCCCCAGCATTTT
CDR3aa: CASRGGIAGTWSNQPQHF

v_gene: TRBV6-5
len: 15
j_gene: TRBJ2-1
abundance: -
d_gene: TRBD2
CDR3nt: TGTGCCAGCACCGCCCCGGGACTAGCGGACAATGAGCAGTTCTTC
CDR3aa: CASTAPGLADNEQFF

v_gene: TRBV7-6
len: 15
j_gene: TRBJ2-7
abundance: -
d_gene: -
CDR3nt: TGTGCCAGCAGCTTAGAGGGGCAGGGGGGAAACGAGCAGTACTTC
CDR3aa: CASSLEGQGGNEQYF

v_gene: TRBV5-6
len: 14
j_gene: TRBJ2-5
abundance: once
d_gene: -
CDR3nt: TGTGCCAGCAGCCAAGACGACTACCAAGAGACCCAGTACTTC
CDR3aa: CASSQDDYQETQYF

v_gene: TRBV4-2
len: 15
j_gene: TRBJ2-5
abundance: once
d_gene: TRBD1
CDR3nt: TGTGCCAGCAGAGGGGACAGGGGGCCCCAAGAGACCCAGTACTTC
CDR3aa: CASRGDRGPQETQYF

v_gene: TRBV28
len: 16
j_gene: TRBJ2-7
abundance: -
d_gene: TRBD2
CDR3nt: TGTGCCAGCAGTTTATTTGGGGGGAGGGTGCGGAACGAGCAGTACTTC
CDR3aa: CASSLFGGRVRNEQYF

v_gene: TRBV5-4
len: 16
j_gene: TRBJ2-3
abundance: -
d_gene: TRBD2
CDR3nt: TGTGCCAGCAGCCTTACTAGCGGGAGGCCCACAGATACGCAGTATTTT
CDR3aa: CASSLTSGRPTDTQYF

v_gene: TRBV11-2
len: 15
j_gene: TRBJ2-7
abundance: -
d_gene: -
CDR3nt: TGTGCCAGCAGCTTTTATAGCGGCCCGGGGTACGAGCAGTACTTC
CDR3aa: CASSFYSGPGYEQYF

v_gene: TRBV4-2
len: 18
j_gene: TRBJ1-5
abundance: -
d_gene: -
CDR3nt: TGTGCCAGCAGCCACTACCCGCCGACAGTGGCGAACGATCAGCCCCAGCATTTT
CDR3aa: CASSHYPPTVANDQPQHF

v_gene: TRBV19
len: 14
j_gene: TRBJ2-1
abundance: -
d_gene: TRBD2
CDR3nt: TGTGCCAGTATAGGGAGCGGGAGTATCGATGAGCAGTTCTTC
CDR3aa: CASIGSGSIDEQFF

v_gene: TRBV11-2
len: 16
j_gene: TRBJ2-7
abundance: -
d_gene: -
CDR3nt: TGTGCCAGCAGCTCGAATGTGGGCCCCAGCTCCTACGAGCAGTACTTC
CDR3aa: CASSSNVGPSSYEQYF

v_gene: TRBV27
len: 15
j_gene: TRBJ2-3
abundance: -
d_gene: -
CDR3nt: TGTGCCAGCAGTCCAAAGCGGTTCAACACAGATACGCAGTATTTT
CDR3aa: CASSPKRFNTDTQYF

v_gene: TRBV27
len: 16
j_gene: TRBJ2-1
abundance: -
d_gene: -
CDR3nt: TGTGCCAGCAGTTCACACAGGGTTGCTTTGGATAATGAGCAGTTCTTC
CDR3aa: CASSSHRVALDNEQFF

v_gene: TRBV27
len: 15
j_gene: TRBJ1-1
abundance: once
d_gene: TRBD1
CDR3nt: TGTGCCAGCGTCGCACAGGGTTGGGCAGGGGGTGAAGCTTTCTTT
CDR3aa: CASVAQGWAGGEAFF

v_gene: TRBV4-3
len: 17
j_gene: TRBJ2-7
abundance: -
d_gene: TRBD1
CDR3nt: TGCGCCAGCAGCCAACAGCTCCGGGACAGGGGGCGCTACGAGCAGTACTTC
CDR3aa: CASSQQLRDRGRYEQYF

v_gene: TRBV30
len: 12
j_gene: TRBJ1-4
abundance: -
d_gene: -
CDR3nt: TGTGCCTGGAGGCAAACAGCAACGGAACTGTTTTTT
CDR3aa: CAWRQTATELFF

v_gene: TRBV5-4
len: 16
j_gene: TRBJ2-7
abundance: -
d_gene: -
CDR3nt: TGTGCCAGCAGCTTGTCCGGAGGGTTAAGCTCCTACGAGCAGTACTTC
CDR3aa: CASSLSGGLSSYEQYF

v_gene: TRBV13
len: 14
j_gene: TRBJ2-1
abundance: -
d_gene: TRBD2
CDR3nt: TGTGCCAGCAGCCTCGAGGGACTAGCGGTTCAGCAGTTCTTC
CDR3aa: CASSLEGLAVQQFF

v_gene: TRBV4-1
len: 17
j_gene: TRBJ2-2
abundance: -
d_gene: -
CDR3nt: TGCGCCAGCAGCCAAGGTCTCAGGGGGGATCGAACCGGGGAGCTGTTTTTT
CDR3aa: CASSQGLRGDRTGELFF

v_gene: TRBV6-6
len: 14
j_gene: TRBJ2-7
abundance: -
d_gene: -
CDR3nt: TGTGCCAGCAGTTACGGGACTCTCTCCTACGAGCAGTACTTC
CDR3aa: CASSYGTLSYEQYF

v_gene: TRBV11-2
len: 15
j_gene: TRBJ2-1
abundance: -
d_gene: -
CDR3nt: TGTGCCAGCAGCTTAGTCCAGAGCGGGTACAATGAGCAGTTCTTC
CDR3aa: CASSLVQSGYNEQFF

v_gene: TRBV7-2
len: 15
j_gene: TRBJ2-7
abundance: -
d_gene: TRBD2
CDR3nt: TGTGCCAGCAGCCCGACTAGCGGAGAATCCTACGAGCAGTACTTC
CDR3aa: CASSPTSGESYEQYF

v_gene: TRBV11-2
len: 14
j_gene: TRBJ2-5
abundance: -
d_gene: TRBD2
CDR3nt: TGTGCCAGCAGCCCCGGGGAGGGGCGGCAGACCCAGTACTTC
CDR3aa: CASSPGEGRQTQYF

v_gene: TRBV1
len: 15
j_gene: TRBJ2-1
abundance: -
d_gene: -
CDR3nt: TGCACCAGCAGCCAAGATCGAGCGGGAGCCCATGAGCAGTTCTTC
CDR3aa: CTSSQDRAGAHEQFF

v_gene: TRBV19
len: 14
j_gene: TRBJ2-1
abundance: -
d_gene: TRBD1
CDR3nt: TGTGCCAGTAGTCGACAGGGTACCCACAATGAGCAGTTCTTC
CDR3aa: CASSRQGTHNEQFF

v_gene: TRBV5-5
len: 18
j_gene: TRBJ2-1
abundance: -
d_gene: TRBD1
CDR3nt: TGTGCCAGCAGCTCACTCCTCTCGGACAGGGTTGTGCACAATGAGCAGTTCTTC
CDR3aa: CASSSLLSDRVVHNEQFF

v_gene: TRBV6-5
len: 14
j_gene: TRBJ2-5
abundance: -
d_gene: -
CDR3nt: TGTGCCAGCAGTTACCTCCCGAGGCAAGAGACCCAGTACTTC
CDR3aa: CASSYLPRQETQYF

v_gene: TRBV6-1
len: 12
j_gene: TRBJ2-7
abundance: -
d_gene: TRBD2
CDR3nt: TGTGCCAGCAGGGTAGCGGGAGTCGAGCAGTACTTC
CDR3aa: CASRVAGVEQYF

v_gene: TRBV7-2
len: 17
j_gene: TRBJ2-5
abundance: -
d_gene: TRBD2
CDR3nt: TGTGCCAGCAGCTTAGCAGGACTAGCGGGAGTGGGAGAGACCCAGTACTTC
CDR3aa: CASSLAGLAGVGETQYF

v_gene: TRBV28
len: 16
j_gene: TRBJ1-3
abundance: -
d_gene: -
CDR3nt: TGTGCCAGCAGTCAAGGAGGCGCGAAAGCTGGAAACACCATATATTTT
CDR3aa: CASSQGGAKAGNTIYF

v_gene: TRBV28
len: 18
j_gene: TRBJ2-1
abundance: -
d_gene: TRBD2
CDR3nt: TGTGCCAGCAGTCCACCACTAGCGGGAGGGCCGGGCTACAATGAGCAGTTCTTC
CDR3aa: CASSPPLAGGPGYNEQFF

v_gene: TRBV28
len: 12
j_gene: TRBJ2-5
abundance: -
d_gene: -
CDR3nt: TGTGCCAGCAGTTTAGCAGGGGAGACCCAGTACTTC
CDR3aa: CASSLAGETQYF

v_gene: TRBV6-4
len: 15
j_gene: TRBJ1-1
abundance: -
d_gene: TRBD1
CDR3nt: TGTGCCAGCAGTGACTCTACTGGACAGGGTAATGAAGCTTTCTTT
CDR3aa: CASSDSTGQGNEAFF